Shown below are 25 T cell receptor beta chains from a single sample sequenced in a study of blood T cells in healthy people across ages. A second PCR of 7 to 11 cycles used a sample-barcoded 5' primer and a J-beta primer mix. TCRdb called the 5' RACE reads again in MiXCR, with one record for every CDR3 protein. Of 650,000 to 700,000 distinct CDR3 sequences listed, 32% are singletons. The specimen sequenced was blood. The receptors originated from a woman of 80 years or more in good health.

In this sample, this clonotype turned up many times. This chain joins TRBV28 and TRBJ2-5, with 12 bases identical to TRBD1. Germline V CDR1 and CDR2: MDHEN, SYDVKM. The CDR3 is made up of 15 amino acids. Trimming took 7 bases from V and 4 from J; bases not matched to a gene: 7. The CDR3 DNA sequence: TGTGCCAGCACCCACTGGGACAGGGGGCGAGAGACCCAGTACTTC. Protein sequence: CASTHWDRGRETQYF.

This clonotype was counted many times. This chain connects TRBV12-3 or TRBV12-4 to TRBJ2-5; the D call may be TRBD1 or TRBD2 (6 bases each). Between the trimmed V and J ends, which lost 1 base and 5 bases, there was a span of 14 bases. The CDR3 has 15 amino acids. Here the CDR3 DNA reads TGTGCCAGCAGTTTAGGAGGGGGGCAGGGGGAGACCCAGTACTTC. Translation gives CASSLGGGQGETQYF.

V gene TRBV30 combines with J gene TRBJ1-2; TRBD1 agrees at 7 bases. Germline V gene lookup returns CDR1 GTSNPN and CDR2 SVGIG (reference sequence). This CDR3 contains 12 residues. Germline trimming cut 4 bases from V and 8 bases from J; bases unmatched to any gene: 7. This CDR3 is CAWTQGQAGYTF. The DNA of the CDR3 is TGTGCCTGGACCCAAGGACAGGCAGGCTACACCTTC. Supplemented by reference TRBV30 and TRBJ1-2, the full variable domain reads SQTIHQWPATLVQPVGSPLSLECTVEGTSNPNLYWYRQAAGRGLQLLFYSVGIGQISSEVPQNLSASRPQDRQFILSSKKLLLSDSGFYLCAWTQGQAGYTFGSGTRLTVV.

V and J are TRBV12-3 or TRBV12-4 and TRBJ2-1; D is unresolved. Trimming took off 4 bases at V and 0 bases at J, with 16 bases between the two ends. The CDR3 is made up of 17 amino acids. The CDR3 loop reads CASSSRSSSSSYNEQFF. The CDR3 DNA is TGTGCCAGCAGTTCCCGAAGTAGCTCCAGCTCCTACAATGAGCAGTTCTTC.

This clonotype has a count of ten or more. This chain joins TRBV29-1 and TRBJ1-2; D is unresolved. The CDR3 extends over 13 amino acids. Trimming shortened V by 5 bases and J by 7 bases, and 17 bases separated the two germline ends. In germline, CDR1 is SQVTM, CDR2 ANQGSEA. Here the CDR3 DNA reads TGCAGCGTTAGGCGGTTAGGCCGGTTTGGCTACACCTTC. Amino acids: CSVRRLGRFGYTF. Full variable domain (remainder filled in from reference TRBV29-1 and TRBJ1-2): SAVISQKPSRDICQRGTSLTIQCQVDSQVTMMFWYRQQPGQSLTLIATANQGSEATYESGFVIDKFPISRPNLTFSTLTVSNMSPEDSSIYLCSVRRLGRFGYTFGSGTRLTVV.

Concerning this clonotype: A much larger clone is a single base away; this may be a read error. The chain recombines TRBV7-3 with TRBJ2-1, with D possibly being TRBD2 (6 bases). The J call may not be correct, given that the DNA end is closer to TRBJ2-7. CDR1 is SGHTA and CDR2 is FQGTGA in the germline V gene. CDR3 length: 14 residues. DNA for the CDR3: TGTGCCAGCAGCTTACGGGAGTTTCCGAATGAGCAGTACTTC. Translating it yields CASSLREFPNEQYF.

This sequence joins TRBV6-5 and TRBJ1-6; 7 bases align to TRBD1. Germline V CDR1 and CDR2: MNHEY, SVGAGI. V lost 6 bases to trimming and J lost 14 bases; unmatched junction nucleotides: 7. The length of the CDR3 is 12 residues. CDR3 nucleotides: TGTGCCAGCAGGGGGGACAGCCTGGCCCTCCACTTT. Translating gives CASRGDSLALHF.

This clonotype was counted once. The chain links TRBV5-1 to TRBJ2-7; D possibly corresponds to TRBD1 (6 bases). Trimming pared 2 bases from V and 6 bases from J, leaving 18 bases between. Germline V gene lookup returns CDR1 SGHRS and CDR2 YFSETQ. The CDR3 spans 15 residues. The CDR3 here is CASSFGHRDLGEQYF. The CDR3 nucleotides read TGCGCCAGCAGCTTTGGCCACAGGGATCTGGGCGAGCAGTACTTC.

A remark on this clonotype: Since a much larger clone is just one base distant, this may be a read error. In nucleotides, the CDR3 is TGTGCCGGCAGCCAGTCAACGGGAACGGCTTTCTTT. It is translated as CAGSQSTGTAFF. This chain uses TRBV12-3 or TRBV12-4 with TRBJ1-1; unclear D gene. This CDR3 is built from 12 residues.

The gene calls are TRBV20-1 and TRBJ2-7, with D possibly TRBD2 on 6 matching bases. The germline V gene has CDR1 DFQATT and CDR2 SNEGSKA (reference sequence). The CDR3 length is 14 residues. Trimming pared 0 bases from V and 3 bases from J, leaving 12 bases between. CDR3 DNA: TGCAGTGCTAGAGATGAAGGCGGGATCTACGAGCAGTACTTC. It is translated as CSARDEGGIYEQYF.

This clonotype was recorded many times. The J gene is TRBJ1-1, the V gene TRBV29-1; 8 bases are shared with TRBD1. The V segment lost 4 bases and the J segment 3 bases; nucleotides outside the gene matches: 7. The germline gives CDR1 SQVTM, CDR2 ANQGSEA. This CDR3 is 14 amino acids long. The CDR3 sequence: CSVGRQGRDTEAFF. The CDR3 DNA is TGCAGCGTTGGGAGACAGGGGAGGGACACTGAAGCTTTCTTT. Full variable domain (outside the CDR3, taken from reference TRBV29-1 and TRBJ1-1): SAVISQKPSRDICQRGTSLTIQCQVDSQVTMMFWYRQQPGQSLTLIATANQGSEATYESGFVIDKFPISRPNLTFSTLTVSNMSPEDSSIYLCSVGRQGRDTEAFFGQGTRLTVV.

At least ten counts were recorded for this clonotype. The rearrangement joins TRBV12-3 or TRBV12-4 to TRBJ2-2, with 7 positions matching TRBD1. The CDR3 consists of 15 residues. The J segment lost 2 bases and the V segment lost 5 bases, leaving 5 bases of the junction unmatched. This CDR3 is CASSPRQGNTGELFF. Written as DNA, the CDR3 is TGTGCCAGCAGTCCTCGACAGGGAAACACCGGGGAGCTGTTTTTT.

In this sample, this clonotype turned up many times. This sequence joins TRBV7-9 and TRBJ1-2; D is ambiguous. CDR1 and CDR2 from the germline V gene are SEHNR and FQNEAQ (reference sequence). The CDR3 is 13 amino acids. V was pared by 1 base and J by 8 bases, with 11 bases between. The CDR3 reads CASSLVGRIGYTF. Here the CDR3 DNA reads TGTGCCAGCAGCTTAGTCGGGCGGATAGGCTACACCTTC.

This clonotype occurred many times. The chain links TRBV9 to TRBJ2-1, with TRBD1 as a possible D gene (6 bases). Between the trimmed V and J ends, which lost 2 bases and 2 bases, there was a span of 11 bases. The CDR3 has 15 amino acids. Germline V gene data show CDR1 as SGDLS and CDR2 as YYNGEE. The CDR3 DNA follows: TGTGCCAGCAGCGTGACAGGACATACCTACAATGAGCAGTTCTTC. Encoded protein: CASSVTGHTYNEQFF.

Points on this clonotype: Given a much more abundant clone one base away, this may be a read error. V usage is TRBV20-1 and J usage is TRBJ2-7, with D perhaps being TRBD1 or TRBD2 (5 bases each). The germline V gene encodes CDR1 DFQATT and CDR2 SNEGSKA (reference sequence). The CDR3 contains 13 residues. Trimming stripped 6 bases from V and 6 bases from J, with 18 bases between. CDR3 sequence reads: CSARPGPRGEQYF. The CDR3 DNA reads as TGCAGTGCGCGCCCGGGACCCCGGGGCGAGCAGTACTTC.

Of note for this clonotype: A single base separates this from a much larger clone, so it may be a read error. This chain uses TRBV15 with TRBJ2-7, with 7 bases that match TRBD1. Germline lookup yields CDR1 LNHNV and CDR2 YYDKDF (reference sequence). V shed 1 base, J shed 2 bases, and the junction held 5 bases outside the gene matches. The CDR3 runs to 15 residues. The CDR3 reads CATSRGGQGAYEQYF. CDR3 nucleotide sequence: TGTGCCACCAGCAGAGGGGGCCAGGGGGCCTACGAGCAGTACTTC.

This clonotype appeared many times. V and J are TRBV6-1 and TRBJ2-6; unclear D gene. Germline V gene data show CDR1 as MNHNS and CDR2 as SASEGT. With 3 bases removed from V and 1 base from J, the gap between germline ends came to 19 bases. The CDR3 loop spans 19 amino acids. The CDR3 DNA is TGTGCCAGCAGTGAGAATCCAGGCCAGGTGGGATCTGGGGCCAACGTCCTGACTTTC. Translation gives CASSENPGQVGSGANVLTF.

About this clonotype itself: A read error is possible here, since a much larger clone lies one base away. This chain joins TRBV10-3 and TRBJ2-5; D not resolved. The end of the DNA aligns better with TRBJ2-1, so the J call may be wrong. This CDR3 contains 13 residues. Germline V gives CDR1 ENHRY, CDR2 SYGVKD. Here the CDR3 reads CAISGGITETQFF. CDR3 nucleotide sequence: TGTGCCATCAGTGGGGGAATCACCGAGACCCAGTTCTTC.

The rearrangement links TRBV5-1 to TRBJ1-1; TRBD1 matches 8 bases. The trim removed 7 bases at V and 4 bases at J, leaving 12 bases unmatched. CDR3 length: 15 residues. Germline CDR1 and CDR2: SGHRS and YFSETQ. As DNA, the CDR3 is TGCGCCAGCGGCTCGGACGGACAGGGAAGCACTGAAGCTTTCTTT. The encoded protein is CASGSDGQGSTEAFF.

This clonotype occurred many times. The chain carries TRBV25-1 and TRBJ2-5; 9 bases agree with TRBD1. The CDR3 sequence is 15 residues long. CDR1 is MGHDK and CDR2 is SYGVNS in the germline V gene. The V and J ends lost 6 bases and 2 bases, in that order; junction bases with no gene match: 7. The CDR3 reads CASRGPGTGQETQYF. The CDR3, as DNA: TGTGCCAGCAGGGGCCCCGGGACAGGGCAAGAGACCCAGTACTTC.

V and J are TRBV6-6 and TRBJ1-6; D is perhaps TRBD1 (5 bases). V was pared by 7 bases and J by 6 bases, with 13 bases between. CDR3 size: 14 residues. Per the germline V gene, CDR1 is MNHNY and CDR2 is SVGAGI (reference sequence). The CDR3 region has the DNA TGTGCCAGCAATCTGAGGGGACCTAATTCACCCCTCCACTTT. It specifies CASNLRGPNSPLHF.

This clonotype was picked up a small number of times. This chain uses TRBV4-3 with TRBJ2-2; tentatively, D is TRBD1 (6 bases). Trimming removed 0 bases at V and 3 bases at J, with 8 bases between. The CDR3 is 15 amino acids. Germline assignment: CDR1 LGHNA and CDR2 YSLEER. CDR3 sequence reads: CASSQETGYTGELFF. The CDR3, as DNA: TGCGCCAGCAGCCAAGAGACAGGTTACACCGGGGAGCTGTTTTTT.

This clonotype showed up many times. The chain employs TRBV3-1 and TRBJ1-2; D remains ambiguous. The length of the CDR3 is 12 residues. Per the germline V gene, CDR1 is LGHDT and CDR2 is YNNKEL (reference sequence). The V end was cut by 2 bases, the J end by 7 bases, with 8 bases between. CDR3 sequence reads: CASSQTRSGYTF. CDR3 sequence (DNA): TGTGCCAGCAGCCAAACCCGAAGTGGCTACACCTTC.

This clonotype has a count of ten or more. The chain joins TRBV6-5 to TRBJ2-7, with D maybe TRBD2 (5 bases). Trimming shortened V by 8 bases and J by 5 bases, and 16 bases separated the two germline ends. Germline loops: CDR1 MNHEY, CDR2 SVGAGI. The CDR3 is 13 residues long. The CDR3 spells CASSRGTFDEQYF. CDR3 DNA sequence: TGTGCCAGCTCCCGGGGAACCTTCGACGAGCAGTACTTC.

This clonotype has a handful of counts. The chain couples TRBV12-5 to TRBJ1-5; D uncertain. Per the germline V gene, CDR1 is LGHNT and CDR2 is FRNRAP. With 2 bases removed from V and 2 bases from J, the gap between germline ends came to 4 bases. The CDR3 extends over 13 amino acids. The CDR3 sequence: CASGLNGNQPQHF. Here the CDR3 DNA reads TGTGCTAGTGGTTTGAACGGCAATCAGCCCCAGCATTTT.